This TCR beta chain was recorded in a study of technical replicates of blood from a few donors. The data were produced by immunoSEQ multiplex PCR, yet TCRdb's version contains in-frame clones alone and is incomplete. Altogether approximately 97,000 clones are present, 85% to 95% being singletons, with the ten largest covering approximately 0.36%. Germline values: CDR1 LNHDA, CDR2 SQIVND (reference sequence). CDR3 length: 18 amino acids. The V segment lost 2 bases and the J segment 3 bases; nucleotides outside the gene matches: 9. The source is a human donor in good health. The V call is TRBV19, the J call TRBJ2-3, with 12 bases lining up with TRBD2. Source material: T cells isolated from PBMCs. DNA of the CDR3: TGTGCCAGTAGTATACTACCGGGACTAGCGGGTTCGACAGATACGCAGTATTTT. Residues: CASSILPGLAGSTDTQYF.